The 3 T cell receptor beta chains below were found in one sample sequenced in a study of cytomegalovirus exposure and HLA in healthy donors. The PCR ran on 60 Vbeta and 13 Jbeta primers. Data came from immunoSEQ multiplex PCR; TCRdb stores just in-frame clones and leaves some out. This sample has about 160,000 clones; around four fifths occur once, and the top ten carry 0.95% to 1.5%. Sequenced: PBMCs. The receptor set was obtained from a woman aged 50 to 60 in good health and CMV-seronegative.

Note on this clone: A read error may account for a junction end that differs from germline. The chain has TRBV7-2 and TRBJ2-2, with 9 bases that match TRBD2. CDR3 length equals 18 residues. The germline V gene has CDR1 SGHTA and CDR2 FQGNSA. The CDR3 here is CASSPLKGLSGRPRGAVF. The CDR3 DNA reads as TGTGCCAGCAGCCCGCTAAAGGGGCTTAGCGGGAGACCCCGGGGAGCTGTTTTT.

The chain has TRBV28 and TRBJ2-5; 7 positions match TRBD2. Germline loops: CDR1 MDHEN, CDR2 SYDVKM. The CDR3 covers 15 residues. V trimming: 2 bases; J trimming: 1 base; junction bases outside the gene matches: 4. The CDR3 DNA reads TGTGCCAGCAGTTTACCGGGGAGGGGCCAAGAGACCCAGTACTTC. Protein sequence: CASSLPGRGQETQYF.

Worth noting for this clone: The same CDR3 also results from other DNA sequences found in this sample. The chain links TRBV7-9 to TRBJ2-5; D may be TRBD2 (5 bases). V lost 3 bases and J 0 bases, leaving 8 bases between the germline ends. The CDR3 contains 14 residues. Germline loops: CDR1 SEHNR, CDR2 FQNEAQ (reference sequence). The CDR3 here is CASSLARDQETQYF. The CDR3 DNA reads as TGTGCCAGCAGCTTGGCGAGGGACCAAGAGACCCAGTACTTC.